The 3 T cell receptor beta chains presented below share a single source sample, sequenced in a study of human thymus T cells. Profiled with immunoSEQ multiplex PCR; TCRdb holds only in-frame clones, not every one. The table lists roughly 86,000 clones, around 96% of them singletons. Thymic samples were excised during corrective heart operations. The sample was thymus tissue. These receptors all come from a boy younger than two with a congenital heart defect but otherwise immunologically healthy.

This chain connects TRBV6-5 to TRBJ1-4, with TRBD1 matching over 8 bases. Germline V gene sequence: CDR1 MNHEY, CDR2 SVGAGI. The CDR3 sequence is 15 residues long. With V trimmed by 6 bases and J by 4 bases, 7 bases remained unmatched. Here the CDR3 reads CASRHTGGDNEKLFF. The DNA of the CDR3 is TGTGCCAGCAGGCACACAGGGGGTGATAATGAAAAACTGTTTTTT.

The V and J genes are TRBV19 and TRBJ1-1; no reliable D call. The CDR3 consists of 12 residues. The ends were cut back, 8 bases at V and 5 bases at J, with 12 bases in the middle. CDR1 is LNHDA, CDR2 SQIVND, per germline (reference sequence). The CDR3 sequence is CASRREATEAFF. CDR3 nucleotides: TGTGCCAGTCGGAGGGAAGCGACTGAAGCTTTCTTT.

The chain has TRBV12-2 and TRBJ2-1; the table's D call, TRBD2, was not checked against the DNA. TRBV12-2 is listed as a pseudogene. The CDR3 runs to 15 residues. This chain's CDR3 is CASRFSQPVSNEQFF. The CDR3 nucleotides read TGTGCAAGTCGCTTTAGCCAACCAGTGAGCAATGAGCAGTTCTTC.